This T cell receptor beta chain was sequenced during a study of blood T cell repertoires in COVID-19. Overall study context: Samples of COVID-19 (acute and convalescent) were obtained from the United States, Italy and Spain. T cells, B-cell-depleted T cells, or PBMCs provided the cDNA or gDNA that served as material.

Original methodology: By means of reference gene primer amplification, nucleated cell counts were estimated. Only in-frame clones appear in the TCRdb table, and some are missing; sequencing was by immunoSEQ multiplex PCR. The DNA gave D and trimming, while V, J and clone size come from that table. The data hold roughly 200,000 clones, with roughly 84% observed a single time. A Seattle source enrolled patients during active infection and followed them longitudinally. The sequencing sample was made of peripheral blood. The TCR comes from a person aged 65 to 85 with COVID-19, enrolled during active disease.

The CDR3 reads CASSFIATITGELFF. The CDR3 DNA is TGTGCCAGCAGTTTCATTGCAACAATCACCGGGGAGCTGTTTTTT. This sequence joins TRBV27 and TRBJ2-2; no definite D call. With 3 bases removed from V and 4 bases from J, the gap between germline ends came to 12 bases. Germline assignment: CDR1 MNHEY and CDR2 SMNVEV (reference sequence). This CDR3 comprises 15 residues.